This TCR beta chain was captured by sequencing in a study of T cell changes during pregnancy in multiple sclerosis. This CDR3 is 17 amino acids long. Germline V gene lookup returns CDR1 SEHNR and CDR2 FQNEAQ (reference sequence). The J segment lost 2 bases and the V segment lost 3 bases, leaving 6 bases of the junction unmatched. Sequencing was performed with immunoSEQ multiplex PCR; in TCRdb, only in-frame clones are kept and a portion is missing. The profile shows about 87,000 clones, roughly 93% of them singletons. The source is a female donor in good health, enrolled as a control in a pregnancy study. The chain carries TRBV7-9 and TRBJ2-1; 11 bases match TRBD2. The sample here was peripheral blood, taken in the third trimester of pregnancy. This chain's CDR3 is CASSFPLAGGPYNEQFF. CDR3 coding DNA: TGTGCCAGCAGCTTCCCCCTAGCGGGAGGACCCTACAATGAGCAGTTCTTC.